The 23 T cell receptor beta chains listed next were all sequenced from one sample in a study of blood T cell repertoires in COVID-19. The data were produced by immunoSEQ multiplex PCR, yet TCRdb's version contains in-frame clones alone and is incomplete. Of 95,000 to 110,000 clones listed, around 90% are singletons. Material for sequencing was peripheral blood. These receptors came from a woman aged 25 to 39 with acute or convalescent COVID-19.

This clone was observed once. The chain carries TRBV4-1 and TRBJ2-2; 7 nucleotides line up with TRBD2. Germline V gene lookup returns CDR1 MGHRA and CDR2 YSYEKL. V shed 4 bases, J shed 2 bases, and the junction held 7 bases outside the gene matches. CDR3 length: 16 amino acids. The CDR3 DNA reads as TGCGCCAGCAGCCTGGGAGGGCGGGGCAACACCGGGGAGCTGTTTTTT. This codes for CASSLGGRGNTGELFF.

The chain links TRBV4-1 to TRBJ1-4; 7 bases agree with TRBD1. The germline V gene encodes CDR1 MGHRA and CDR2 YSYEKL. Trimming cost V 1 base and J 7 bases; bases outside gene matches: 3. This CDR3 is 14 amino acids long. The CDR3 spells CASSQGTGGEKLFF. In DNA, the CDR3 is TGCGCCAGCAGCCAAGGGACAGGCGGTGAAAAACTGTTTTTT.

The rearrangement links TRBV13 to TRBJ2-1, with 15 bases matching TRBD2. CDR3 length: 19 amino acids. Germline CDR1 PRHDT, CDR2 FYEKMQ (reference sequence). V lost 5 bases, J lost 6 bases, and 14 bases stayed unmatched. CDR3 nucleotides: TGTGCCAGCAGCCTATGGGGACTAGCGGGGGGTCCCCAGGGCAATGAGCAGTTCTTC. Translated: CASSLWGLAGGPQGNEQFF.

In DNA, the CDR3 is TGTGCCAGTAAGGAACGGTGGCAGGACTATGGCTACACCTTC. Translating gives CASKERWQDYGYTF. This chain connects TRBV6-5 to TRBJ1-2, with D unclear. Germline lookup yields CDR1 MNHEY and CDR2 SVGAGI. This CDR3 comprises 14 residues. V was trimmed by 9 bases and J by 3 bases, leaving 17 bases between them.

The rearrangement uses TRBV4-1 and TRBJ1-1; D is possibly TRBD1 (6 bases). The V end lost 3 bases, the J end lost 3 bases, and 11 bases lay between the germline ends. The CDR3 is 14 residues long. The germline V gene encodes CDR1 MGHRA and CDR2 YSYEKL. CDR3 protein: CASSHLRQDTEAFF. The CDR3 DNA is TGCGCCAGCAGCCACCTCCGACAGGACACTGAAGCTTTCTTT.

This clone was recorded only once. The rearrangement uses TRBV3-1 (or the pseudogene TRBV3-2) and TRBJ2-1; possibly TRBD1 for D (5 bases). Germline loops: CDR1 LGHDT, CDR2 YNNKEL (reference sequence). The CDR3 runs 15 residues. Deletions cut 0 bases from V and 9 bases from J, with 15 bases between. DNA for the CDR3: TGTGCCAGCAGCCAAGATCGGCAAGGGGTCACTGAGCAGTTCTTC. It is translated as CASSQDRQGVTEQFF.

J is TRBJ2-3 and V is TRBV5-1; 12 bases are shared with TRBD2. Germline V gene data show CDR1 as SGHRS and CDR2 as YFSETQ. The CDR3 totals 16 residues. J gave up 5 bases and V 4 bases, and 8 bases lay outside the gene matches. CDR3 DNA: TGCGCCAGCAGCGCCCTAGCGGGAGGGCCTGAAGATACGCAGTATTTT. Its protein is CASSALAGGPEDTQYF.

This chain connects TRBV19 to TRBJ1-4, with TRBD1 identical over 8 bases. Germline V gene sequence: CDR1 LNHDA, CDR2 SQIVND (reference sequence). The CDR3 spans 14 residues. V lost 5 bases and J lost 5; bases outside the gene matches: 4. CDR3 nucleotide sequence: TGTGCCAGTAGTCTGAGACAGGGGAATGAAAAACTGTTTTTT. It codes for CASSLRQGNEKLFF.

The chain joins TRBV5-6 to TRBJ1-4; D remains unclear. V was clipped by 0 bases and J by 7 bases, with 7 bases between them. This CDR3 has 13 amino acids. Looked up from germline, CDR1 is SGHDT and CDR2 is YYEEEE. For the CDR3, the DNA is TGTGCCAGCAGCTTGGCCGGGATTGAAAAACTGTTTTTT. Its translation is CASSLAGIEKLFF. Filled out from reference TRBV5-6 and TRBJ1-4, the complete variable domain reads DAGVTQSPTHLIKTRGQQVTLRCSPKSGHDTVSWYQQALGQGPQFIFQYYEEEERQRGNFPDRFSGHQFPNYSSELNVNALLLGDSALYLCASSLAGIEKLFFGSGTQLSVL.

J is TRBJ2-1 and V is TRBV7-3; possible D gene TRBD2, 6 bases. The V and J ends lost 2 bases and 6 bases respectively, with 11 bases between them. The germline gives CDR1 SGHTA, CDR2 FQGTGA. This CDR3 spans 14 amino acids. CDR3 loop: CASSLLTSINEQFF. In DNA, the CDR3 is TGTGCCAGCAGCTTACTTACTAGCATCAATGAGCAGTTCTTC.

The chain employs TRBV11-2 and TRBJ1-2, with D possibly being TRBD1 (5 bases). CDR1 and CDR2 (germline): SGHAT, FQNNGV. The germline V and J ends were trimmed by 3 bases and 6 bases, with 17 bases remaining between them. The CDR3 sequence is 15 residues long. CDR3 sequence (DNA): TGTGCCAGCAGCTTGGGGGGGAGGGGAAAGGATGGCTACACCTTC. Translating it yields CASSLGGRGKDGYTF. Together with reference TRBV11-2 and TRBJ1-2, the CDR3 gives the full variable domain: EAGVAQSPRYKIIEKRQSVAFWCNPISGHATLYWYQQILGQGPKLLIQFQNNGVVDDSQLPKDRFSAERLKGVDSTLKIQPAKLEDSAVYLCASSLGGRGKDGYTFGSGTRLTVV.

The gene calls are TRBV5-6 and TRBJ1-3, with D uncertain. Germline CDR1 is SGHDT and CDR2 is YYEEEE. V was trimmed by 0 bases and J by 6 bases, leaving 16 bases between them. This CDR3 is built from 16 residues. CDR3 nucleotides: TGTGCCAGCAGCTTGGGCTCGCGGCCGCGTGCAAACACCATATATTTT. Translated, it gives CASSLGSRPRANTIYF.

V usage is TRBV7-9 and J usage is TRBJ2-7; 7 positions match TRBD1. Per the germline V gene, CDR1 is SEHNR and CDR2 is FQNEAQ (reference sequence). The length of the CDR3 is 14 residues. The V segment lost 2 bases and the J segment 2 bases; nucleotides outside the gene matches: 3. The DNA of the CDR3 is TGTGCCAGCAGCTTAAGGGACAGCACCTACGAGCAGTACTTC. The encoded protein is CASSLRDSTYEQYF.

The chain is built from TRBV19 and TRBJ1-4; 8 bases align to TRBD1. From germline, CDR1 is LNHDA and CDR2 SQIVND (reference sequence). V trimming: 6 bases; J trimming: 2 bases; junction bases outside the gene matches: 2. The CDR3 runs 14 residues. The CDR3 bases are TGTGCCAGTAGGGACAGGGCGACTAATGAAAAACTGTTTTTT. This gives the protein CASRDRATNEKLFF.

The chain combines TRBV19 with TRBJ2-7; D may be TRBD2 (5 bases). Germline V gives CDR1 LNHDA, CDR2 SQIVND (reference sequence). The V and J ends lost 8 bases and 2 bases respectively, with 19 bases between them. This CDR3 comprises 15 residues. The CDR3 DNA reads as TGTGCCAGTTCTATGTCGGCTAGCCAAACCTACGAGCAGTACTTC. Translation: CASSMSASQTYEQYF.

This chain joins TRBV19 and TRBJ1-4, with a tentative D call TRBD1 (6 bases). Trimming stripped 3 bases from V and 8 bases from J, with 19 bases between. Looked up from germline, CDR1 is LNHDA and CDR2 is SQIVND (reference sequence). CDR3 length equals 16 residues. For the CDR3, the DNA is TGTGCCAGTAGTATCCGATCGGGGGGCGCGGGAGAAAAACTGTTTTTT. Its translation is CASSIRSGGAGEKLFF.

This sequence joins TRBV4-3 and TRBJ2-7; no firm D call. With 1 base removed from V and 3 bases from J, the gap between germline ends came to 10 bases. The CDR3 length is 14 residues. Germline V CDR1 and CDR2: LGHNA, YSLEER. The CDR3 DNA is TGCGCCAGCAGCCAAGGCGTCCGCTTCTACGAGCAGTACTTC. Its protein product is CASSQGVRFYEQYF.

V and J are TRBV10-3 and TRBJ2-1; the match to TRBD2 covers 9 bases. Germline V gene sequence: CDR1 ENHRY, CDR2 SYGVKD. V trimming: 6 bases; J trimming: 4 bases; junction bases outside the gene matches: 4. This CDR3 spans 14 amino acids. CDR3 in amino acids: CAISRTSAYNEQFF. The CDR3 DNA follows: TGTGCCATCAGCAGGACTAGCGCGTACAATGAGCAGTTCTTC.

This chain uses TRBV7-9 with TRBJ1-2, with TRBD1 identical over 7 bases. This CDR3 spans 16 amino acids. With V trimmed by 5 bases and J by 5 bases, 14 bases remained unmatched. CDR1 is SEHNR, CDR2 FQNEAQ, per germline (reference sequence). Here the CDR3 reads CASSHATEGAGYGYTF. CDR3 coding DNA: TGTGCCAGCAGCCACGCCACCGAGGGGGCTGGATATGGCTACACCTTC. The variable domain in full, with the rest retrieved from reference TRBV7-9 and TRBJ1-2, is DTGVSQNPRHKITKRGQNVTFRCDPISEHNRLYWYRQTLGQGPEFLTYFQNEAQLEKSRLLSDRFSAERPKGSFSTLEIQRTEQGDSAMYLCASSHATEGAGYGYTFGSGTRLTVV.

V and J are TRBV19 and TRBJ1-5, with D perhaps TRBD1 (5 bases). V lost 8 bases and J lost 0, with 17 bases in between. CDR1 is LNHDA and CDR2 is SQIVND in the germline V gene (reference sequence). This CDR3 has 16 residues. CDR3 coding DNA: TGTGCCAGTGCCAGGGTACGCTACGCTAGCAATCAGCCCCAGCATTTT. It codes for CASARVRYASNQPQHF.

The chain joins TRBV4-1 to TRBJ1-2; TRBD1 matches 7 bases. CDR1 is MGHRA and CDR2 is YSYEKL in the germline V gene. V shed 1 base, J shed 5 bases, and the junction held 4 bases outside the gene matches. The CDR3 contains 14 residues. Written as DNA, the CDR3 is TGCGCCAGCAGCCAAGGACAGGGTGTATATGGCTACACCTTC. Translated: CASSQGQGVYGYTF.

The V gene is TRBV28, the J gene TRBJ2-1; TRBD2 matches 13 bases. CDR3 size: 15 residues. The V gene end was trimmed by 7 bases and the J gene end by 8 bases; junction bases not matched to a gene: 8. Per the germline V gene, CDR1 is MDHEN and CDR2 is SYDVKM. The CDR3 DNA reads as TGTGCCAGCAATATCAGGACTAGCGGGAGACATGAGCAGTTCTTC. It codes for CASNIRTSGRHEQFF.

This clone has a handful of counts. J is TRBJ1-5 and V is TRBV12-5; 10 bases map to TRBD1. V dropped 1 base and J dropped 4; count of bases not matched to a gene: 1. The CDR3 sequence is 15 residues long. Per germline, CDR1 LGHNT and CDR2 FRNRAP. The CDR3 region has the DNA TGTGCTAGTGGTTTGGGACAGGGGGCGAATCAGCCCCAGCATTTT. Translation: CASGLGQGANQPQHF.